A single sample gave rise to the 11 T cell receptor beta chains below, sequenced in a study of blood T cell repertoires in COVID-19. This table comes from immunoSEQ multiplex PCR, and its TCRdb copy is limited to in-frame clones, with some not included. The profile covers a few hundred thousand clones, with about 87% appearing a single time and approximately 10% taken by the ten largest. What was sequenced was PBMCs or T cells enriched from blood (not recorded which). The receptors derive from a woman between 50 and 59 years old who had recovered from COVID-19.

This clone appeared a single time. The chain links TRBV5-1 to TRBJ2-3; TRBD2 matches 8 bases. This CDR3 comprises 16 residues. The germline CDR1 and CDR2 sequences are SGHRS and YFSETQ. V shed 3 bases, J shed 2 bases, and the junction held 8 bases outside the gene matches. CDR3 in amino acids: CASSSGGRSDTDTQYF. As DNA, the CDR3 is TGCGCCAGCAGCTCGGGGGGGAGGTCAGACACAGATACGCAGTATTTT.

The rearrangement joins TRBV28 to TRBJ2-5, with a tentative D call TRBD1 (6 bases). Germline V CDR1 and CDR2: MDHEN, SYDVKM. Trimming removed 7 bases at V and 1 base at J, with 13 bases between. The CDR3 totals 14 residues. CDR3 DNA: TGTGCCAGCACCGAACAGGGAGCCCAAGAGACCCAGTACTTC. Translation gives CASTEQGAQETQYF.

V is TRBV28 and J is TRBJ1-4, with D unclear. The CDR3 covers 14 residues. V was pared by 4 bases and J by 8 bases, with 14 bases between. Germline V gene sequence: CDR1 MDHEN, CDR2 SYDVKM. This CDR3 is CASSSGSVREKLFF. CDR3 DNA: TGTGCCAGCAGTTCGGGATCCGTCAGGGAAAAACTGTTTTTT.

The gene calls are TRBV5-1 and TRBJ1-6, with 7 positions matching TRBD1. From germline, CDR1 is SGHRS and CDR2 YFSETQ. The CDR3 contains 15 residues. The junction had 4 bases not matched to a gene; V was cut back by 2 bases and J by 5 bases. For the CDR3, the DNA is TGCGCCAGCAGCTTACTGGGACAGAATAATTCACCCCTCCACTTT. Translation: CASSLLGQNNSPLHF.

The J gene is TRBJ2-1, the V gene TRBV29-1; 15 nucleotides line up with TRBD2. The CDR3 contains 15 residues. Germline CDR1 reads SQVTM; CDR2 reads ANQGSEA. V shed 1 base, J shed 10 bases, and the junction held 5 bases outside the gene matches. CDR3 nucleotide sequence: TGCAGCGTTGAAGTGGGACTAGCGGGGGGAGGGGAGCAGTTCTTC. Protein: CSVEVGLAGGGEQFF.

As for this clone: Other nucleotide sequences in the sample specify the same CDR3. This sequence joins TRBV5-1 and TRBJ2-3, with 8 positions matching TRBD1. Germline trimming cut 2 bases from V and 4 bases from J; bases unmatched to any gene: 0. Germline-derived CDR1 and CDR2 are SGHRS and YFSETQ. The CDR3 sequence is 13 residues long. This CDR3 reads CASSLQGADTQYF. DNA of the CDR3: TGCGCCAGCAGCTTACAGGGGGCAGATACGCAGTATTTT.

Only one count was recorded for this clone. The CDR3 nucleotides are TGTGCCAGCAGCTTACGTAAGACAGGGGGTAATGAAAAACTGTTTTTT. Translating it yields CASSLRKTGGNEKLFF. The chain has TRBV5-6 and TRBJ1-4, with TRBD1 identical over 9 bases. V lost 2 bases and J lost 4; bases outside the gene matches: 6. Germline values: CDR1 SGHDT, CDR2 YYEEEE. The CDR3 runs to 16 residues. The full variable domain, rest sourced from reference TRBV5-6 and TRBJ1-4, is DAGVTQSPTHLIKTRGQQVTLRCSPKSGHDTVSWYQQALGQGPQFIFQYYEEEERQRGNFPDRFSGHQFPNYSSELNVNALLLGDSALYLCASSLRKTGGNEKLFFGSGTQLSVL.

V is TRBV28 and J is TRBJ2-7; no reliable D call. Trimming shortened V by 5 bases and J by 2 bases, and 13 bases separated the two germline ends. The CDR3 is 14 amino acids. Germline CDR1 MDHEN, CDR2 SYDVKM. The CDR3 region is CASSPHPQPYEQYF. In DNA, the CDR3 is TGTGCCAGCAGTCCACACCCACAACCCTACGAGCAGTACTTC.

This clone was picked up many times. The rearrangement links TRBV19 to TRBJ1-5; D is uncertain. The CDR3 length is 15 residues. The germline V gene encodes CDR1 LNHDA and CDR2 SQIVND (reference sequence). V was cut by 3 bases and J by 3 bases, with 12 bases left in between. The CDR3 DNA follows: TGTGCCAGTAGTATCGGGTGGGTCAACAATCAGCCCCAGCATTTT. Protein: CASSIGWVNNQPQHF.

This chain uses TRBV7-8 with TRBJ1-1; a weak D match, TRBD1 (5 bases). The CDR3 is 15 amino acids. Germline-derived CDR1 and CDR2 are SGHVS and FQNEAQ. The V end was cut by 4 bases, the J end by 0 bases, with 12 bases between. The CDR3 sequence is CASSSQEPMNTEAFF. The CDR3 DNA is TGTGCCAGCAGCTCACAGGAACCCATGAACACTGAAGCTTTCTTT.

The V and J genes are TRBV2 and TRBJ1-5; 7 bases align to TRBD1. The germline gives CDR1 SNHLY, CDR2 FYNNEI. This CDR3 comprises 15 residues. V shed 1 base and J 5 bases; nucleotides not matched to a gene: 5. CDR3 sequence: CASSEEQGPYQPQHF. In DNA, the CDR3 is TGTGCCAGCAGTGAAGAACAGGGGCCCTATCAGCCCCAGCATTTT.